This passage covers 18 T cell receptor beta chains from one sample sequenced in a study of blood T cell repertoires in COVID-19. Assay: immunoSEQ multiplex PCR; the TCRdb copy retains only in-frame clones and omits some. This table has some 460,000 clones, 85% to 90% appearing once. Input material: peripheral blood. All receptors come from a woman aged 30 to 39 with acute or convalescent COVID-19.

This chain joins TRBV15 and TRBJ1-4, with 8 nucleotides matching TRBD1. The CDR3 spans 13 residues. The V and J ends lost 6 bases and 10 bases, in that order; junction bases with no gene match: 7. Germline V gene lookup returns CDR1 LNHNV and CDR2 YYDKDF (reference sequence). CDR3 bases: TGTGCCACCAGGCCCTCACAGGGGGGAAAACTGTTTTTT. Its translation is CATRPSQGGKLFF.

This clone came up a few times. The chain uses TRBV5-1 and TRBJ1-5, with 8 positions matching TRBD1. Germline V gene sequence: CDR1 SGHRS, CDR2 YFSETQ. Losses at the gene ends were 3 bases for V and 6 bases for J; bases not matched to a gene: 5. CDR3 length: 14 amino acids. The CDR3 DNA is TGCGCCAGCAGCTCTGGGACAGGAGGTCAGCCCCAGCATTTT. It codes for CASSSGTGGQPQHF.

The V gene is TRBV19, the J gene TRBJ2-5; TRBD2 might be the D (6 bases). Trimming removed 4 bases from V and 5 bases from J, with 14 bases in between. Germline loops: CDR1 LNHDA, CDR2 SQIVND (reference sequence). CDR3 size: 14 residues. CDR3 amino acids: CASSNRGFRETQYF. In DNA, the CDR3 is TGTGCCAGTAGTAATCGGGGGTTTCGGGAGACCCAGTACTTC.

This clone has a single count. V is TRBV5-4 and J is TRBJ2-2; a weak D match, TRBD1 (5 bases). V was cut by 4 bases and J by 4 bases, with 14 bases left in between. The length of the CDR3 is 15 residues. The V gene's germline CDR1 is SGHNT and CDR2 YYREEE (reference sequence). The CDR3 here is CASSNQGYGTGELFF. CDR3 DNA sequence: TGTGCCAGCAGCAATCAGGGCTATGGCACCGGGGAGCTGTTTTTT.

The chain carries TRBV7-3 and TRBJ2-2; D is uncertain. V lost 1 base and J lost 6, with 6 bases in between. This CDR3 has 13 residues. CDR1 SGHTA and CDR2 FQGTGA come from the germline V gene. The CDR3: CASSLSRAGELFF. CDR3 bases: TGTGCCAGCAGCTTAAGTCGGGCCGGGGAGCTGTTTTTT.

The chain is built from TRBV14 and TRBJ2-1, with TRBD2 matching 7 bases. Germline lookup yields CDR1 SGHDN and CDR2 FVKESK. V was clipped by 4 bases and J by 3 bases; unmatched bases: 6. This CDR3 contains 15 residues. The CDR3 protein is CASSRDYRNYNEQFF. The CDR3 DNA sequence: TGTGCCAGCAGCCGGGACTACCGAAACTACAATGAGCAGTTCTTC.

The V call is TRBV27, the J call TRBJ1-3; weak D call: TRBD1 (5 bases). CDR1 is MNHEY, CDR2 SMNVEV, per germline (reference sequence). The ends were cut back, 2 bases at V and 0 bases at J, with 8 bases in the middle. This CDR3 comprises 15 residues. In nucleotides, the CDR3 is TGTGCCAGCAGTTTAGAACAGGCCTCTGGAAACACCATATATTTT. Amino acid sequence: CASSLEQASGNTIYF.

This clone has a handful of counts. The genes are TRBV5-1 and TRBJ2-3, with TRBD2 matching 9 bases. Germline V gives CDR1 SGHRS, CDR2 YFSETQ. J gave up 1 base and V 3 bases, and 6 bases lay outside the gene matches. CDR3 length equals 16 residues. CDR3 in DNA: TGCGCCAGCAGCTCCCTGGCGGGGGGGCGCACAGATACGCAGTATTTT. Translating gives CASSSLAGGRTDTQYF.

This sequence joins TRBV5-1 and TRBJ1-2; tentative D call: TRBD1 (6 bases). Trimming pared 0 bases from V and 10 bases from J, leaving 13 bases between. Germline lookup yields CDR1 SGHRS and CDR2 YFSETQ. This CDR3 has 13 amino acids. The DNA of the CDR3 is TGCGCCAGCAGCTTGGGGGGGGGCAGGGCCTACACCTTC. It is translated as CASSLGGGRAYTF.

This chain connects TRBV4-1 to TRBJ2-7, with 10 bases fitting TRBD2. With 4 bases clipped from V and 7 bases from J, the junction kept 10 bases outside the gene matches. The germline V gene encodes CDR1 MGHRA and CDR2 YSYEKL. This CDR3 contains 15 residues. The CDR3 DNA reads TGCGCCAGCAGCCTTCGCAGCGGGGGGGCGGGTGAGCAGTACTTC. This gives the protein CASSLRSGGAGEQYF.

The gene calls are TRBV6-5 and TRBJ1-5; D possibly corresponds to TRBD1 (5 bases). From germline, CDR1 is MNHEY and CDR2 SVGAGI. The V end lost 0 bases, the J end lost 7 bases, and 13 bases lay between the germline ends. CDR3 length: 15 amino acids. The CDR3 coding sequence is TGTGCCAGCAGTTACTCAAGGGACTTTAGACAGCCCCAGCATTTT. Translated: CASSYSRDFRQPQHF.

CDR3 DNA: TGTGCCACCAGCAGAAAAACGGGGACTGAAGCTTTCTTT. Its translation is CATSRKTGTEAFF. The chain recombines TRBV15 with TRBJ1-1; D call uncertain. The germline CDR1 and CDR2 sequences are LNHNV and YYDKDF (reference sequence). This CDR3 region has 13 residues. V lost 2 bases to trimming and J lost 5 bases, with 9 bases between them.

J is TRBJ1-3 and V is TRBV3-1 (or the pseudogene TRBV3-2); a possible D gene is TRBD1 (6 bases). CDR1 is LGHDT and CDR2 is YNNKEL in the germline V gene (reference sequence). The CDR3 is 15 amino acids. V lost 4 bases and J 2 bases, leaving 12 bases between the germline ends. CDR3 DNA: TGTGCCAGCAGCCCTACCCGGACAGCTGGAAACACCATATATTTT. As protein: CASSPTRTAGNTIYF.

This clone appeared a single time. CDR3 sequence (DNA): TGTGCCAGCAGTGAAGTAACAAGATGGACCGGGGAGCTGTTTTTT. It is translated as CASSEVTRWTGELFF. The chain combines TRBV2 with TRBJ2-2, with unresolved D. The germline V gene has CDR1 SNHLY and CDR2 FYNNEI. The CDR3 runs to 15 residues. V was shortened by 1 base and J by 5 bases, with 11 bases between the two germline ends.

The chain joins TRBV2 to TRBJ1-5; D remains unclear. Trimming took 8 bases from V and 1 from J, leaving 6 bases between them. There are 12 residues in the CDR3. In germline, CDR1 is SNHLY, CDR2 FYNNEI. CDR3 loop: CASQLSNQPQHF. The CDR3 bases are TGTGCCAGCCAGTTAAGCAATCAGCCCCAGCATTTT.

The V gene is TRBV28, the J gene TRBJ1-6; 8 bases match TRBD1. This CDR3 is built from 15 residues. V lost 5 bases and J lost 8; bases outside the gene matches: 8. Germline-derived CDR1 and CDR2 are MDHEN and SYDVKM. In nucleotides, the CDR3 is TGTGCCAGCAGTAATGGCGGGACAGGCGATTCACCCCTCCACTTT. Its translation is CASSNGGTGDSPLHF.

The chain is built from TRBV28 and TRBJ1-2; 7 bases line up with TRBD1. With V trimmed by 7 bases and J by 5 bases, 10 bases remained unmatched. The CDR3 loop spans 14 amino acids. Per the germline V gene, CDR1 is MDHEN and CDR2 is SYDVKM. The CDR3 region has the DNA TGTGCCAGCACCCCTCGGGACAGCCGGTATGGCTACACCTTC. The encoded protein is CASTPRDSRYGYTF.

This chain links TRBV10-2 with TRBJ1-1; D ambiguous. The CDR3 loop spans 13 amino acids. Germline V gives CDR1 WSHSY, CDR2 SAAADI. Trimming removed 8 bases at V and 4 bases at J, with 14 bases between. The CDR3 loop reads CASSDLSGTEAFF. The CDR3 DNA reads TGCGCCAGCTCGGACTTAAGTGGCACTGAAGCTTTCTTT.